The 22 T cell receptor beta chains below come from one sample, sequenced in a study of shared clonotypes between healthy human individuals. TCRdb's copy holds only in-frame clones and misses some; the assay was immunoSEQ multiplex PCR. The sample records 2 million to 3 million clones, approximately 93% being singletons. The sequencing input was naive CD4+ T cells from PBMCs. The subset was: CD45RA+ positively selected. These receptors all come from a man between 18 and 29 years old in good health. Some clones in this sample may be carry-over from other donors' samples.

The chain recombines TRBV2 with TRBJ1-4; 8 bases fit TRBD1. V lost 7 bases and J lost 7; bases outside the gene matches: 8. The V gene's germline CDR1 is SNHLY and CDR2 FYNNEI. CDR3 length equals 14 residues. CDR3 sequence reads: CASIPGQGIEKLFF. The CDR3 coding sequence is TGTGCCAGCATCCCCGGACAGGGAATTGAAAAACTGTTTTTT.

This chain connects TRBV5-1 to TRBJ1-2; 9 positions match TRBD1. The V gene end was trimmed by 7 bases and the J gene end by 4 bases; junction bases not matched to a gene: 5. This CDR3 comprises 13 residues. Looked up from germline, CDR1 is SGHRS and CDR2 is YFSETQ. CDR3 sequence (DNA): TGCGCCAGCCAGCGGGGACAGGGCTATGGCTACACCTTC. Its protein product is CASQRGQGYGYTF. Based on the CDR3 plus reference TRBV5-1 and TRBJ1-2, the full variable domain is KAGVTQTPRYLIKTRGQQVTLSCSPISGHRSVSWYQQTPGQGLQFLFEYFSETQRNKGNFPGRFSGRQFSNSRSEMNVSTLELGDSALYLCASQRGQGYGYTFGSGTRLTVV.

CDR3 in DNA: TGTGCCAGCGCAGAAGGTTGGCCTTCGGCAGACTATGGCTACACCTTC. This gives the protein CASAEGWPSADYGYTF. The rearrangement uses TRBV28 and TRBJ1-2; D uncertain. Trimming cost V 8 bases and J 3 bases, with 22 bases left between them. Germline-derived CDR1 and CDR2 are MDHEN and SYDVKM. The CDR3 runs 16 residues.

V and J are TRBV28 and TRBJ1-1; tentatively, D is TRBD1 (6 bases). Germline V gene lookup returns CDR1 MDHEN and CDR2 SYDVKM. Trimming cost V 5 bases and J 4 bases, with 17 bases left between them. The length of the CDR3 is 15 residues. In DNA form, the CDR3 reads TGTGCCAGCAGTCCCGGGGGGGCTAAGGGCACTGAAGCTTTCTTT. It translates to CASSPGGAKGTEAFF. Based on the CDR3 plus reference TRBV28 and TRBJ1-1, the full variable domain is DVKVTQSSRYLVKRTGEKVFLECVQDMDHENMFWYRQDPGLGLRLIYFSYDVKMKEKGDIPEGYSVSREKKERFSLILESASTNQTSMYLCASSPGGAKGTEAFFGQGTRLTVV.

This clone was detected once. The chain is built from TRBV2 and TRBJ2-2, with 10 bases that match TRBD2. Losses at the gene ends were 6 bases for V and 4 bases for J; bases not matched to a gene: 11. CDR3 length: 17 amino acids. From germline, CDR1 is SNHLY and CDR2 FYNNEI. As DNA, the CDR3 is TGTGCCAGCAGATTCCCCCTAGCGGGAGAGGCCACCGGGGAGCTGTTTTTT. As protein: CASRFPLAGEATGELFF.

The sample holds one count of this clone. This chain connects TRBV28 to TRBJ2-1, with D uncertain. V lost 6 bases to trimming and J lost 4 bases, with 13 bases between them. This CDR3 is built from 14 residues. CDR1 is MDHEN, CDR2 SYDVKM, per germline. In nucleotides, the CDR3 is TGTGCCAGCAGCCCCTGGCTTAAATACAATGAGCAGTTCTTC. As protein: CASSPWLKYNEQFF.

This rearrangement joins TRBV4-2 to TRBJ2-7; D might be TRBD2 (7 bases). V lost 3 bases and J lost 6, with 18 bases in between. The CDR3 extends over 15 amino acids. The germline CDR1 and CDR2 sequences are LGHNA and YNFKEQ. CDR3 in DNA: TGTGCCAGCAGCCATGAACAGGGAGGGCTAGTCGAGCAGTACTTC. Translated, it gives CASSHEQGGLVEQYF.

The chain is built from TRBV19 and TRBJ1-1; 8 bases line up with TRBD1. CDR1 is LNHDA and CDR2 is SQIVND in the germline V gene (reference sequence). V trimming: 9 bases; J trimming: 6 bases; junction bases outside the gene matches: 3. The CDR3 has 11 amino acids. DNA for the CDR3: TGTGCCAGCCTGGACAGGGCTGAAGCTTTCTTT. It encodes CASLDRAEAFF.

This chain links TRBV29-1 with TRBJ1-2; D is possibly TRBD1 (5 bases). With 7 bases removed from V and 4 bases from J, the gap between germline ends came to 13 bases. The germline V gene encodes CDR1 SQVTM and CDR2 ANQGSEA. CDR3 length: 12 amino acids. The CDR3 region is CSGGPFLYGYTF. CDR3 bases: TGCAGCGGGGGCCCGTTCCTCTATGGCTACACCTTC. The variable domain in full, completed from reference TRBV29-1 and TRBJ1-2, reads SAVISQKPSRDICQRGTSLTIQCQVDSQVTMMFWYRQQPGQSLTLIATANQGSEATYESGFVIDKFPISRPNLTFSTLTVSNMSPEDSSIYLCSGGPFLYGYTFGSGTRLTVV.

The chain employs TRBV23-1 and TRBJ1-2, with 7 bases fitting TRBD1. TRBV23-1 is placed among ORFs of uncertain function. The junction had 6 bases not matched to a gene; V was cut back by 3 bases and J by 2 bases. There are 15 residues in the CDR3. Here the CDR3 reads CASSHPQQGNYGYTF. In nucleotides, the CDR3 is TGCGCCAGCAGTCACCCACAACAGGGGAACTATGGCTACACCTTC.

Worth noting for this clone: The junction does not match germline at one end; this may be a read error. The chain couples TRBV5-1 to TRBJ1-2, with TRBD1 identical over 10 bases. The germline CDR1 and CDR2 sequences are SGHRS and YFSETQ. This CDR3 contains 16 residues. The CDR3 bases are TGCGCCAGCAGATTGGGTGCCGGGACAGGGGCCTATGGCTACACCTTC. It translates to CASRLGAGTGAYGYTF.

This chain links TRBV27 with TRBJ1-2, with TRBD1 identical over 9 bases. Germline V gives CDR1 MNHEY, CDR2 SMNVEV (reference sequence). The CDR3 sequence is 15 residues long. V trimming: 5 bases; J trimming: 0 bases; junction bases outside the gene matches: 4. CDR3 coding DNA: TGTGCCAGCAGTCCCACAGGGGGCACTAACTATGGCTACACCTTC. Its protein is CASSPTGGTNYGYTF.

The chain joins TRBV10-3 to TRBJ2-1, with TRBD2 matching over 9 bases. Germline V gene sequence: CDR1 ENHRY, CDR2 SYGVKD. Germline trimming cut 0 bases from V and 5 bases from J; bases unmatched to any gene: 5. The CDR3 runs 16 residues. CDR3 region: CAISESTASGNNEQFF. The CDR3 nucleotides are TGTGCCATCAGTGAGTCGACGGCTAGCGGGAACAATGAGCAGTTCTTC.

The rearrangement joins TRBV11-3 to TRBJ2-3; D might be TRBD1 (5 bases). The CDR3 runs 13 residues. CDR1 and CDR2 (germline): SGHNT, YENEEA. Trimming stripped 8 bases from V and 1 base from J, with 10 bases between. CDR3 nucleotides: TGTGCCAGCCAATTAGGGGGCACAGATACGCAGTATTTT. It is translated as CASQLGGTDTQYF.

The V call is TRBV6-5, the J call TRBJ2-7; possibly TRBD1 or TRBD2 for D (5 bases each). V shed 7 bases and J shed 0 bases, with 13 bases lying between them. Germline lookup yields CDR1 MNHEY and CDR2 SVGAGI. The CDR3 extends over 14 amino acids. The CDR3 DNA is TGTGCCAGCAAGAGGGGAATCCTCTCCTACGAGCAGTACTTC. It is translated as CASKRGILSYEQYF.

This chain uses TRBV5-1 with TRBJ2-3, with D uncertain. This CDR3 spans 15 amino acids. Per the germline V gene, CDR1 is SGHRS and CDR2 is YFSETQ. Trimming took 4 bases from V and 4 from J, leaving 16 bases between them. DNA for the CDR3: TGCGCCAGCAGCCCGTCGGGCATCGAAGCAGATACGCAGTATTTT. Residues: CASSPSGIEADTQYF.

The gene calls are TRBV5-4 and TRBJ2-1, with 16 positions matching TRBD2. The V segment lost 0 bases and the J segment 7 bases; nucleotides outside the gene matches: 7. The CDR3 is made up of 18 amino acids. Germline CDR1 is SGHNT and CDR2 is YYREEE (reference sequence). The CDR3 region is CASSLGGLAGGPDNEQFF. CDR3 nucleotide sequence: TGTGCCAGCAGCTTGGGGGGACTAGCGGGAGGGCCCGATAATGAGCAGTTCTTC.

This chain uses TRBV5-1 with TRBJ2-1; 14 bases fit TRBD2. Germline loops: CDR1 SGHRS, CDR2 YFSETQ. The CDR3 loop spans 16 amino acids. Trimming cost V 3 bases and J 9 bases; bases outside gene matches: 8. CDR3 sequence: CASSSRLAGGPSEQFF. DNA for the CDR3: TGCGCCAGCAGCTCGCGACTAGCGGGAGGGCCCTCTGAGCAGTTCTTC.

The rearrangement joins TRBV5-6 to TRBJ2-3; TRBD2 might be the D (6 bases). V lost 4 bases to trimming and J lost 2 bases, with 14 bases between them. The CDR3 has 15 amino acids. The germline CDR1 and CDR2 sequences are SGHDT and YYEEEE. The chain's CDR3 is CASSPVGGTTDTQYF. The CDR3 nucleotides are TGTGCCAGCAGCCCCGTAGGCGGGACCACAGATACGCAGTATTTT.

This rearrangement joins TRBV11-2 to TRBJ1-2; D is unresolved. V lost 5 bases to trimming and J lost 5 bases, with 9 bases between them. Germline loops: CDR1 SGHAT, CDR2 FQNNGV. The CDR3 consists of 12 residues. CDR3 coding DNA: TGTGCCAGCAGCGCGATTCAGTATGGCTACACCTTC. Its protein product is CASSAIQYGYTF.

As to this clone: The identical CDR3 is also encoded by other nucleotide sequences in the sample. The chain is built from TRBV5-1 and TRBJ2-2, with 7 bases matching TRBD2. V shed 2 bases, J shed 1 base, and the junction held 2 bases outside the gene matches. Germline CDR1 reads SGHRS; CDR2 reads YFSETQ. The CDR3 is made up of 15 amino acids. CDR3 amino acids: CASSFPSGNTGELFF. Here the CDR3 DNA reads TGCGCCAGCAGCTTTCCTAGCGGGAACACCGGGGAGCTGTTTTTT.

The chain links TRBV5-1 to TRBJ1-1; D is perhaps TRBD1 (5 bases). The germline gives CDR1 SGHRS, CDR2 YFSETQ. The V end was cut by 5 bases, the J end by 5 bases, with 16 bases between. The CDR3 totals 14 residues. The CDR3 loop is CASSQTGGGTEAFF. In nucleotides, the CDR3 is TGCGCCAGCAGTCAAACAGGTGGGGGGACTGAAGCTTTCTTT.